This entry concerns a single T cell receptor beta chain. The antigen this receptor binds is unknown. The record has no base qualities; no much larger clone is one base away. TCRbeta CDR3 regions were amplified from genomic DNA by means of the immunoSEQ Assay, a bias-controlled multiplex PCR. In the source study's methods: Nucleated cell counts per sample were estimated from amplification of reference gene primers within the assay. To quantify the absolute abundance of each unique TCRbeta CDR3 rearrangement, sequence reads were collapsed and filtered. For each sample, productive Simpson clonality was calculated as the square root of Simpson's diversity index across productive rearrangements. As stored in TCRdb, this immuneACCESS dataset retains in-frame rearrangements with V and J assigned. A fraction of the clones does not appear; measured against another copy, unresolved V genes explain less than half of the discrepancy, and the remainder lacks a known reason. That table is the source of V, J and clone size, and D and trimming were worked out from the DNA. Here the sample has about 140,000 clones; 84% occur a single time. The biggest ten clones account for roughly 8% of the sample.

The source of the sample is a study of blood T cell repertoires in COVID-19 (dated by TCRdb to the early 2020s). Study-wide context: Samples from collaborators originated in the United States, Italy and Spain and spanned both the acute and convalescent phases of COVID-19. The material from the prospective study consisted of cDNA or gDNA derived from T cells, B-cell-depleted T cells, or PBMCs. A de-identified subject ID, COVID-19 status, age in years and sex were almost always included in the sample metadata. The repertoires were released in a freely available public database intended as a resource for research on the immune response to SARS-CoV-2. Samples were obtained from the ongoing ImmuneRACE study (first 160 participants) and from 1,000 to 1,500 subjects provided by 6 global collaborators. Where available, HLA class I and class II types were taken from metadata supplied by the sample provider and were not determined by assay-based typing. Subjects who had been exposed to COVID-19, were actively infected with it, or had recovered from it provided the deeply sampled blood TCRbeta repertoires that made up the dataset.

Overall study results and their limits: Clinical and demographic metadata were provided uncurated, with the amount varying by source and participant.

The germline ends are 12 bases apart after V is trimmed by 0 bases and J by 12 bases. The germline V gene specifies SGDLS as CDR1 and YYNGEE as CDR2. The CDR3, from cysteine to phenylalanine, totals 13 residues. CDR3 DNA only is kept here, 39 bases in frame from base 1. Each collaborating institution followed its own protocols to collect whole blood in K2EDTA tubes. For TCRbeta analysis, collaborator samples were shipped as frozen whole blood, as isolated PBMCs, or as DNA extracted from either sample type. The specimen was peripheral blood. Here the chain combines TRBV9 and TRBJ1-4, and perhaps TRBD1 as D gene, on 6 matching bases. The receptor was isolated from a human donor in a cohort sampled during active COVID-19. The CDR3 loop reads CASSVEGEGELFF. In nucleotide form, the sequence is TGTGCCAGCAGCGTAGAGGGGGAAGGGGAACTGTTTTTT.